A selection of T cell receptor beta chains follows, all from one sample in a study of response to subunit inactivated influenza vaccine. TCRdb recomputed calls from the RT-PCR reads with MiXCR, one row per CDR3 protein. This table has approximately 480,000 distinct CDR3 sequences, about a tenth appearing once. Sequences were derived from PBMCs from blood, sampled around seven weeks after vaccination. All receptors derive from a man aged 45-60 years who received an inactivated influenza vaccine. The CDR3 runs from the conserved cysteine through the conserved F or W. The order of the fields is J gene, clone size, V gene, D gene, CDR3 DNA, CDR3 protein. D genes are given only for firm matches. Part of the rows lack a size; the others show once, few, many or a class for expanded clones.

TRBJ1-5 - TRBV28 - TGTGCCACCGGGACGGGCAATCAGCCCCAGCATTTT CATGTGNQPQHF
TRBJ2-7 few TRBV6-5 - TGTGCCAGCAGCACCCCGGGGCTCTCGCAGTACTTC CASSTPGLSQYF
TRBJ1-6 few TRBV6-1 - TGTGCCAGCAGGTCCGAAATCAGGGCGGTTTCACCCCTCCACTTT CASRSEIRAVSPLHF
TRBJ2-1 - TRBV5-5 - TGTGCCAGCAGCCCCATTGGAGGGGGGTTGATCGATGAGCAGTTCTTC CASSPIGGGLIDEQFF
TRBJ2-1 many TRBV20-1 TRBD2 TGCAGTGCCAGGCGGGGGGCATTGTCAGGTGAGCAGTTCTTC CSARRGALSGEQFF
TRBJ2-1 many TRBV5-1 - TGCGCCAGCAGCTTGGGGGCAGGAGAAGGGAATGAGCAGTTCTTC CASSLGAGEGNEQFF
TRBJ2-3 few TRBV2 TRBD2 TGTGCCAGCAGTGAAGCGGGAGCGGGAGCAGATACGCAGTATTTT CASSEAGAGADTQYF
TRBJ2-7 many TRBV6-2/TRBV6-3 - TGTGCCAGCAGTTTGCCAGGACACTACGAGCAGTACTTC CASSLPGHYEQYF
TRBJ1-3 - TRBV12-3/TRBV12-4 - TGTGCCAGCAGTTTACAGGAGGGAAACACCATATATTTT CASSLQEGNTIYF
TRBJ2-3 - TRBV10-3 TRBD1 TGTGCCATCAATGAAGAGGGGGCGCGGATGCCCACAGATACGCAGTATTTT CAINEEGARMPTDTQYF
TRBJ2-5 few TRBV20-1 TRBD1 TGCAGTGCTAGAGGGCCCCCGGGACAGCAAGAGACCCAGTACTTC CSARGPPGQQETQYF
TRBJ1-5 many TRBV5-6 TRBD1 TGTGCCAGCAGTAAGGACAGGGGGGCAAATCAGCCCCAGCATTTT CASSKDRGANQPQHF
TRBJ1-5 few TRBV4-1 - TGCGCCAGCAGCCCCGGTGAGGGGAGGGGTGAGCCCCAGCATTTT CASSPGEGRGEPQHF
TRBJ1-3 few TRBV6-1 - TGTGCCAGCAGTCGGCAGGGAGCTGGAAACACCATATATTTT CASSRQGAGNTIYF
TRBJ2-1 many TRBV12-3/TRBV12-4 - TGTGCCAGCAGTCTCGGGAACTACAATGAGCAGTTCTTC CASSLGNYNEQFF
TRBJ1-1 many TRBV6-6 - TGTGCCAGCAGTCCGATCGACGGGATTGAAGCTTTCTTT CASSPIDGIEAFF
TRBJ2-3 - TRBV20-1 TRBD1 TGCTGTGCTATAACGGGACAGGGGAGGGAGGGCACAGATACGCAGTATTTT CCAITGQGREGTDTQYF
TRBJ2-1 - TRBV7-2 - TGTGCCAGCAGCCAACTGGACGGGTTCGATGAGCAGTTCTTC CASSQLDGFDEQFF
TRBJ1-2 few TRBV7-2 - TGTGCCAGCAGCTCCAGGGAACCCTATGGCTACACCTTC CASSSREPYGYTF
TRBJ2-4 few TRBV12-3/TRBV12-4 TRBD2 TGTGCCAGCAGTAACCGGACGCGGGGGGCCAAAAACATTCAGTACTTC CASSNRTRGAKNIQYF
TRBJ2-5 many TRBV29-1 - TGCAGCGTTGGGACCCAAGAGACCCAGTACTTC CSVGTQETQYF
TRBJ2-1 - TRBV29-1 - TGCAGCGTTTTAGCCGGGATTGAGCAGTTCTTC CSVLAGIEQFF
TRBJ1-6 few TRBV5-1 TRBD1 TGCGCCAGCAGCTTGTCCGTGGGACAGGGTGTTAATTCACCCCTCCACTTT CASSLSVGQGVNSPLHF
TRBJ2-1 many TRBV5-5 TRBD1 TGTGCCAGCAGCCCAAACAGGGGGCAGTACAATGAGCAGTTCTTC CASSPNRGQYNEQFF
TRBJ2-5 many TRBV12-3/TRBV12-4 TRBD2 TGTGCCAGCAGTTTGACTAGCGGGGGGGGACAAGAGACCCAGTACTTC CASSLTSGGGQETQYF
TRBJ1-1 many TRBV5-1 - TGCGCCAGCAGACTGTCAATGAACACTGAAGCTTTCTTT CASRLSMNTEAFF
TRBJ2-2 many TRBV5-1 TRBD2 TGCGCCAGCAGCCAGGGACTAGCCGCCGGGGAGCTGTTTTTT CASSQGLAAGELFF
TRBJ2-3 few TRBV4-1 - TGCGCCAGCAGCCAAGTAACTTGGGGCGCAGATACGCAGTATTTT CASSQVTWGADTQYF
TRBJ1-2 few TRBV6-2/TRBV6-3 - TGTGCCAGCAGTGACCCCCCAGGGGAGTATGGCTACACCTTC CASSDPPGEYGYTF
TRBJ1-2 many TRBV20-1 - TGCAGTGCTTTGGTCTACACCTTC CSALVYTF
TRBJ1-3 many TRBV5-1 - TGCGCCAGCAGCAGCGGGGGGACGACTGGAAACACCATATATTTT CASSSGGTTGNTIYF
TRBJ2-2 - TRBV10-3 - TGTGCCATCAGTGAGCAGGGATTCACCGGGGAGCTGTTTTTT CAISEQGFTGELFF
TRBJ2-7 - TRBV29-1 - TGCAGCGTTGAACCGGGAGATGGTTACGAGCAGTACTTC CSVEPGDGYEQYF
TRBJ2-7 many TRBV5-1 - TGCGCCAGCAGCTTGCCCGGAACCTACGAGCAGTACTTC CASSLPGTYEQYF
TRBJ1-2 few TRBV15 TRBD1 TGTGCCACCAGCCCGGGACAGGCTTATGGCTACACCTTC CATSPGQAYGYTF
TRBJ1-2 few TRBV7-8 TRBD1 TGTGCCAGCAGCTTAGTAGGGGGCGCAAACTATGGCTACACCTTC CASSLVGGANYGYTF
TRBJ2-7 - TRBV7-2 - TGTGCCAGCAGCTCCGGGGCTACCCTATTTTACGAGCAGTACTTC CASSSGATLFYEQYF
TRBJ1-1 few TRBV12-3/TRBV12-4 - TGTGCCAGCAGTCTCAGGGTTCCTGAAGCTTTCTTT CASSLRVPEAFF
TRBJ1-3 few TRBV25-1 - TGTGCCAGCAGTGAATACCGGGGAGGGACCATATATTTT CASSEYRGGTIYF
TRBJ1-1 - TRBV20-1 - TGCAGTGCTAGAAGGCCACAGGGCCGGACTGAAGCTTTCTTT CSARRPQGRTEAFF
TRBJ2-7 many TRBV7-2 - TGTGCCAGCAGCTCGCGGGCGGGGGCTTCCTACGAGCAGTACTTC CASSSRAGASYEQYF
TRBJ2-5 few TRBV29-1 - TGCAGCGTTAGGAGGGGGGGGGAGACCCAGTACTTC CSVRRGGETQYF
TRBJ2-3 many TRBV7-9 - TGTGCCAGCAGCTTAGCGGGGGGCACAGATACGCAGTATTTT CASSLAGGTDTQYF